The 10 T cell receptor beta chains below all came from one sample that was sequenced in a study of graft-versus-host responses after intestinal transplantation. This table comes from immunoSEQ multiplex PCR, and its TCRdb copy is limited to in-frame clones, with some not included. In the table there are about 63,000 clones, 75% to 90% of which are singletons. Lamina propria and intraepithelial lymphocytes were released by processing graft tissue. Sequencing was performed on ileum tissue, taken roughly 54 weeks after transplant. Source of these receptors: a human patient who received an intestinal transplant, so some T cells may come from the graft donor.

The J gene is TRBJ1-5, the V gene TRBV29-1; tentatively, D is TRBD1 (5 bases). Looked up from germline, CDR1 is SQVTM and CDR2 is ANQGSEA. The CDR3 spans 10 residues. The CDR3: CKRGRQPQHF. In DNA, the CDR3 is TGCAAGAGGGGTCGTCAGCCCCAGCATTTT.

The V call is TRBV7-9, the J call TRBJ1-3; D is undetermined. V lost 0 bases and J 0 bases, leaving 12 bases between the germline ends. CDR1 and CDR2 (germline): SEHNR, FQNEAQ (reference sequence). CDR3 length: 17 residues. The CDR3 sequence: CASSLAPPGLSGNTIYF. CDR3 DNA sequence: TGTGCCAGCAGCTTAGCCCCTCCGGGCCTCTCTGGAAACACCATATATTTT.

J is TRBJ1-1 and V is TRBV4-1, with TRBD1 identical over 9 bases. CDR1 and CDR2 from the germline V gene are MGHRA and YSYEKL. The trim removed 1 base at V and 4 bases at J, leaving 4 bases unmatched. CDR3 length: 15 residues. The CDR3, as DNA: TGCGCCAGCAGCCAAGGGCCGACAGGGGGCACTGAAGCTTTCTTT. This encodes CASSQGPTGGTEAFF.

This sequence joins TRBV7-3 and TRBJ2-1; 7 nucleotides align to TRBD1. Germline CDR1 is SGHTA and CDR2 is FQGTGA. The CDR3 covers 13 residues. J gave up 6 bases and V 2 bases, and 1 base lay outside the gene matches. CDR3: CASSLGTANEQFF. The CDR3 region has the DNA TGTGCCAGCAGCTTAGGGACAGCCAATGAGCAGTTCTTC.

The chain combines TRBV28 with TRBJ2-7, with D hard to call. The CDR3 contains 11 residues. Trimming removed 7 bases at V and 6 bases at J, with 10 bases between. Germline assignment: CDR1 MDHEN and CDR2 SYDVKM. This CDR3 is CASKVGTEQYF. CDR3 in DNA: TGTGCCAGCAAAGTGGGAACCGAGCAGTACTTC.

V gene TRBV10-1 combines with J gene TRBJ2-3, with D maybe TRBD2 (5 bases). Germline values: CDR1 WNHNN, CDR2 SYGVQD (reference sequence). Trimming removed 6 bases from V and 6 bases from J, with 10 bases in between. This CDR3 has 12 residues. Here the CDR3 reads CASRGGRDTQYF. The CDR3 DNA sequence: TGCGCCAGCAGAGGAGGCCGGGATACGCAGTATTTT.

This clone was counted between two and nine times. The V and J genes are TRBV2 and TRBJ2-1, with 10 nucleotides matching TRBD1. CDR3 size: 18 residues. Trimming removed 7 bases from V and 8 bases from J; junction bases left unmatched: 20. Germline V gene sequence: CDR1 SNHLY, CDR2 FYNNEI. CDR3 amino acids: CASIRTGIIGTGVDEQFF. Here the CDR3 DNA reads TGTGCCAGCATACGTACCGGAATTATCGGGACAGGGGTCGATGAGCAGTTCTTC.

In its sample, this clone was seen once. The genes are TRBV21-1 and TRBJ2-7; the table gives TRBD1 as D, unverified against the DNA. TRBV21-1 is marked as a pseudogene. This CDR3 contains 17 residues. CDR3 DNA: TGTGCCAGCAGCTTCCGAAACAGGGGGAGAGTCTCCTACGAGCAGTACTTC. It specifies CASSFRNRGRVSYEQYF.

The chain carries TRBV28 and TRBJ1-2; the match to TRBD1 covers 9 bases. CDR3 length: 14 amino acids. Trimming removed 2 bases from V and 8 bases from J; junction bases left unmatched: 6. Germline V gene data show CDR1 as MDHEN and CDR2 as SYDVKM. CDR3 DNA: TGTGCCAGCAGTTTAGGGACAGGGCCAGGGGGCTACACCTTC. This translates into CASSLGTGPGGYTF.

This sequence joins TRBV6-1 and TRBJ1-1, with 8 bases matching TRBD1. There are 15 residues in the CDR3. The junction had 10 bases not matched to a gene; V was cut back by 7 bases and J by 3 bases. CDR1 is MNHNS, CDR2 SASEGT, per germline. The CDR3 bases are TGTGCCAGCACCCAAGACAGGGGCAGGGACACTGAAGCTTTCTTT. Protein sequence: CASTQDRGRDTEAFF.